Presented here are 22 T cell receptor beta chains from one specimen sequenced in a study of blood T cell repertoires in COVID-19. TCRdb keeps only in-frame clones here, not all; method: immunoSEQ multiplex PCR. The sample consists of approximately 170,000 clones, 65% to 80% of them appearing once. Material: peripheral blood. The receptor set was obtained from a woman in her forties or fifties with acute or convalescent COVID-19.

This clone was observed once. The chain recombines TRBV6-7 with TRBJ2-1, with 9 nucleotides matching TRBD1. TRBV6-7 is annotated as an ORF whose role is uncertain. V was pared by 0 bases and J by 5 bases, with 2 bases of the junction left unmatched. This CDR3 contains 15 residues. In nucleotides, the CDR3 is TGTGCCAGCAGTTACTCGACAGGGGGGAACAATGAGCAGTTCTTC. As protein: CASSYSTGGNNEQFF.

V usage is TRBV20-1 and J usage is TRBJ1-1, with D hard to call. The germline gives CDR1 DFQATT, CDR2 SNEGSKA (reference sequence). The germline V and J ends were trimmed by 0 bases and 10 bases, with 6 bases remaining between them. The CDR3 is 10 residues long. CDR3: CSARDIGAFF. The CDR3 DNA is TGCAGTGCTAGAGATATCGGAGCTTTCTTT.

In its sample, this clone was seen once. V and J are TRBV7-6 and TRBJ1-1, with D possibly matching TRBD1 (6 bases). V was clipped by 2 bases and J by 2 bases, with 18 bases between them. CDR1 and CDR2 from the germline V gene are SGHVS and FNYEAQ. The CDR3 contains 17 residues. The chain's CDR3 is CASSLSPPGTSNTEAFF. CDR3 nucleotides: TGTGCCAGCAGCTTATCCCCCCCCGGGACATCTAACACTGAAGCTTTCTTT.

The CDR3 bases are TGTGCCGCGCGGGAGCAGGGGAACTATGGCTACACCTTC. It is translated as CAAREQGNYGYTF. This chain joins TRBV6-5 and TRBJ1-2; the D gene is possibly TRBD1 (6 bases). The length of the CDR3 is 13 residues. Germline CDR1 and CDR2: MNHEY and SVGAGI. V was clipped by 11 bases and J by 2 bases, with 15 bases between them.

This clone is a singleton in its sample. This chain connects TRBV6-5 to TRBJ2-1; a possible D gene is TRBD2 (6 bases). Between the trimmed V and J ends, which lost 5 bases and 12 bases, there was a span of 23 bases. The CDR3 has 15 amino acids. Germline assignment: CDR1 MNHEY and CDR2 SVGAGI. Here the CDR3 reads CASSKNPGLTTRQFF. CDR3 DNA: TGTGCCAGCAGTAAAAATCCGGGACTCACAACACGGCAGTTCTTC.

The rearrangement links TRBV6-5 to TRBJ2-3; TRBD2 is a possible D gene (6 bases). V lost 6 bases and J 4 bases, leaving 17 bases between the germline ends. Germline V gene sequence: CDR1 MNHEY, CDR2 SVGAGI. The CDR3 is 15 residues long. The CDR3 protein is CASSSRGRTSDTQYF. The CDR3 bases are TGTGCCAGCAGCTCCCGGGGGAGAACATCAGATACGCAGTATTTT.

This clone was detected only a few times. The rearrangement uses TRBV7-9 and TRBJ2-5; weak D call: TRBD1 (6 bases). The CDR3 extends over 15 amino acids. V lost 3 bases and J 5 bases, leaving 16 bases between the germline ends. Germline lookup yields CDR1 SEHNR and CDR2 FQNEAQ (reference sequence). CDR3 protein: CASSFRLQGQETQYF. In DNA, the CDR3 is TGTGCCAGCAGCTTCCGGCTACAGGGTCAGGAGACCCAGTACTTC.

V and J are TRBV3-1 (or the pseudogene TRBV3-2) and TRBJ1-1; unclear D gene. Germline V gene data show CDR1 as LGHDT and CDR2 as YNNKEL (reference sequence). V shed 5 bases and J shed 4 bases, with 8 bases lying between them. This CDR3 is built from 12 residues. In DNA form, the CDR3 reads TGTGCCAGCAGCTCGGCGGGCACTGAAGCTTTCTTT. It yields the protein CASSSAGTEAFF.

The chain couples TRBV9 to TRBJ2-7; 8 bases are a match to TRBD2. Germline assignment: CDR1 SGDLS and CDR2 YYNGEE. This CDR3 spans 16 amino acids. Trimming removed 0 bases from V and 6 bases from J; junction bases left unmatched: 11. CDR3: CASSVVISGRGSEQYF. CDR3 bases: TGTGCCAGCAGCGTAGTCATCAGCGGGAGAGGGAGCGAGCAGTACTTC.

The chain couples TRBV30 to TRBJ1-1, with D possibly being TRBD1 (6 bases). In germline, CDR1 is GTSNPN, CDR2 SVGIG (reference sequence). V was shortened by 2 bases and J by 4 bases, with 23 bases between the two germline ends. This CDR3 has 17 amino acids. CDR3 in DNA: TGTGCCTGGAGTATCCTGACAGGATTGAGGGGTAGCACTGAAGCTTTCTTT. Translation: CAWSILTGLRGSTEAFF.

The V call is TRBV7-6, the J call TRBJ1-3, with TRBD1 as a possible D gene (6 bases). Germline V CDR1 and CDR2: SGHVS, FNYEAQ. CDR3 length: 14 amino acids. The V end lost 1 base, the J end lost 3 bases, and 7 bases lay between the germline ends. The chain's CDR3 is CASSLGQDGNTIYF. CDR3 coding DNA: TGTGCCAGCAGCTTAGGACAGGATGGAAACACCATATATTTT.

The table lists this clone with a few counts. The rearrangement links TRBV27 to TRBJ1-6, with D unclear. Looked up from germline, CDR1 is MNHEY and CDR2 is SMNVEV (reference sequence). Trimming took 2 bases from V and 7 from J, leaving 18 bases between them. The CDR3 extends over 17 amino acids. As DNA, the CDR3 is TGTGCCAGCAGTTTACAGAGGGCCCGGACCTTGAATTCACCCCTCCACTTT. It codes for CASSLQRARTLNSPLHF.

The chain combines TRBV11-3 with TRBJ2-5; D gene ambiguous. Trimming took 2 bases from V and 4 from J, leaving 11 bases between them. Germline CDR1 and CDR2: SGHNT and YENEEA. The CDR3 spans 14 residues. The DNA for the CDR3 is TGTGCCAGCAGCTTACCAGGTCCCCGAGAGACCCAGTACTTC. This sequence encodes CASSLPGPRETQYF.

V is TRBV10-3 and J is TRBJ2-7, with D possibly matching TRBD1 (6 bases). The CDR3 has 15 residues. The V end was cut by 3 bases, the J end by 0 bases, with 12 bases between. CDR1 and CDR2 (germline): ENHRY, SYGVKD. The CDR3: CAISEGQLSSYEQYF. Here the CDR3 DNA reads TGTGCCATCAGTGAAGGACAGCTGAGCTCCTACGAGCAGTACTTC.

The rearrangement joins TRBV7-2 to TRBJ2-1; TRBD2 agrees at 13 bases. Germline-derived CDR1 and CDR2 are SGHTA and FQGNSA. Unmatched junction bases numbered 10, after V lost 5 bases and J lost 6 bases. The CDR3 is 17 amino acids. CDR3 nucleotide sequence: TGTGCCAGCAGCACGTGGACTAGCGGGAGAGTGAGCAATGAGCAGTTCTTC. It is translated as CASSTWTSGRVSNEQFF.

V and J are TRBV9 and TRBJ1-3; TRBD1 is a possible D gene (5 bases). Trimming removed 3 bases at V and 4 bases at J, with 17 bases between. This CDR3 comprises 16 residues. Germline V CDR1 and CDR2: SGDLS, YYNGEE. Written as DNA, the CDR3 is TGTGCCAGCAGCGCCTCTCACGGGGGTACGGGAAACACCATATATTTT. Translated, it gives CASSASHGGTGNTIYF.

The gene calls are TRBV10-2 and TRBJ2-7, with TRBD2 identical over 11 bases. After removal of 7 bases from V and 7 bases from J, the junction contained 9 bases not matched to a gene. CDR1 is WSHSY and CDR2 is SAAADI in the germline V gene. The CDR3 runs 14 residues. The CDR3 protein is CASTDSGRAWEQYF. CDR3 bases: TGCGCCAGCACTGATAGCGGGAGGGCCTGGGAGCAGTACTTC.

J is TRBJ1-2 and V is TRBV5-1, with 7 nucleotides matching TRBD1. V lost 1 base to trimming and J lost 3 bases; unmatched junction nucleotides: 3. In germline, CDR1 is SGHRS, CDR2 YFSETQ. CDR3 length: 14 residues. CDR3 sequence reads: CASSLTGQYYGYTF. In nucleotides, the CDR3 is TGCGCCAGCAGCTTGACGGGACAGTACTATGGCTACACCTTC.

This clone showed up just once. The chain links TRBV27 to TRBJ1-2, with D uncertain. V was pared by 6 bases and J by 4 bases, with 12 bases between. The germline gives CDR1 MNHEY, CDR2 SMNVEV (reference sequence). The CDR3 has 13 amino acids. The CDR3 sequence: CASSPQNSYGYTF. The DNA of the CDR3 is TGTGCCAGCAGCCCCCAGAATTCCTATGGCTACACCTTC.

This clone appeared once. The J gene is TRBJ1-1, the V gene TRBV30; D perhaps matches TRBD1 (5 bases). The CDR3 runs to 11 residues. V lost 5 bases and J lost 1, with 5 bases in between. From germline, CDR1 is GTSNPN and CDR2 SVGIG (reference sequence). CDR3 coding DNA: TGTGCCTGGGGGGCGAACACTGAAGCTTTCTTT. This gives the protein CAWGANTEAFF.

The chain has TRBV7-2 and TRBJ2-3, with TRBD2 as a possible D gene (6 bases). The V end was cut by 2 bases, the J end by 7 bases, with 13 bases between. Germline V CDR1 and CDR2: SGHTA, FQGNSA. The CDR3 length is 14 residues. CDR3 nucleotide sequence: TGTGCCAGCAGCTTAAGGAGGGATTCGAATACGCAGTATTTT. Its translation is CASSLRRDSNTQYF.

This clone was observed a few times. The chain employs TRBV9 and TRBJ1-4, with 9 bases identical to TRBD1. CDR3 size: 14 residues. CDR1 is SGDLS, CDR2 YYNGEE, per germline. With V trimmed by 2 bases and J by 8 bases, 4 bases remained unmatched. CDR3 sequence reads: CASSVRDREEKLFF. For the CDR3, the DNA is TGTGCCAGCAGCGTCCGGGACAGGGAGGAAAAACTGTTTTTT.